The subject of this entry is one T cell receptor (beta chain). Its specificity is not known. Transcripts of RNA were the source for amplifying TCR beta CDR3 regions. HTBI primers were used in a first-round RT-PCR, which preceded a second-round multiplex PCR. TCRdb analysed the multiplex PCR reads with MiXCR anew, one entry per CDR3 protein. The data contain around 1,200,000 distinct CDR3 sequences, about 40% of them singletons. The data are from a study of Graves' ophthalmopathy and Graves' hyperthyroidism. Study overall: Being free of ophthalmopathy for 18 months of follow-up defined stable hyperthyroidism.

Germline CDR1 and CDR2: WNHNN and SYGVQD (reference sequence). The CDR3 is made up of 15 amino acids. With V trimmed by 2 bases and J by 3 bases, 3 bases remained unmatched. Regarding the study as a whole: Appearing in blood as well were most expanded thyroid clonotypes above 0.001 frequency. Discriminating ophthalmopathy from stable hyperthyroidism, a 13-signature model attained a sensitivity of under 90% and a specificity of almost 83%.

J is TRBJ2-5 and V is TRBV10-1; 10 positions agree with TRBD1. This clonotype originated in an adult man with Graves' hyperthyroidism. Sequences were obtained from peripheral blood or thyroid tissue (not recorded which). As DNA, the CDR3 is TGCGCCAGCAGTGAGAGACAGGGGGCTGAAGAGACCCAGTACTTC. This translates into CASSERQGAEETQYF.